This TCR beta chain was recovered during a study of cytotoxic CD8 clonotypes in ibrutinib-treated CLL. V shed 0 bases, J shed 5 bases, and the junction held 13 bases outside the gene matches. Germline CDR1 and CDR2: LGHNA and YSLEER. This CDR3 is 18 amino acids long. Study results and caveats: The study found clonality rose at ibrutinib response, then fell toward baseline at progression.

Generated by immunoSEQ multiplex PCR, the TCRdb table keeps only in-frame clones and is missing some. The table records about 140,000 clones, approximately 80% of them present only once. Remarks on this clone: Antigen: not known.

Sequencing used PBMCs, obtained after 12 months of ibrutinib treatment. The sequence was collected from a human donor with chronic lymphocytic leukemia. V gene TRBV4-3 combines with J gene TRBJ2-5; 9 positions match TRBD2. The CDR3 protein is CASSQEYLGWTSAETQYF. The CDR3 DNA reads TGCGCCAGCAGCCAAGAATACTTGGGTTGGACTAGCGCCGAGACCCAGTACTTC.